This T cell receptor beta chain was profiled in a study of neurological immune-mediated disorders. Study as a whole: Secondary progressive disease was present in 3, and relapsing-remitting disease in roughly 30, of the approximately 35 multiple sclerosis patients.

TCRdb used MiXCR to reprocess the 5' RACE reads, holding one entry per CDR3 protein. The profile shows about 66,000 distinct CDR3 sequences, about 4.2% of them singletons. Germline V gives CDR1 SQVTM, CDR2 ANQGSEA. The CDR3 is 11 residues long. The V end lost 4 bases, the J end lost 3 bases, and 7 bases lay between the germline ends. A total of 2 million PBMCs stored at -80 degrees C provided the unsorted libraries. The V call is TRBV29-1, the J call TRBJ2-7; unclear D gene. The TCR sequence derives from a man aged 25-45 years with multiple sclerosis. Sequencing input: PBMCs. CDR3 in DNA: TGCAGCGTTGTTAGGGACTACGAGCAGTACTTC. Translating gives CSVVRDYEQYF.